This T cell receptor beta chain was observed in a study of shared clonotypes between healthy human individuals. Whole-study findings and limits: Rarefaction exposed incomplete sorted-subset sequencing despite large depth.

Terminally differentiated effector memory CD45RA+ cells were excluded by CCR7 positive selection of CD45RO-negative cells. Healthy and HIV-negative, the adult donors had no recent acute infections or vaccinations. CDR1 is SQVTM and CDR2 is ANQGSEA in the germline V gene. V gave up 5 bases and J gave up 5 bases, with 10 bases separating them. This CDR3 spans 11 amino acids. Replicate PCRs for sorted subsets used 200 to 250 ng DNA; this equaled 33,000 or so T cell genomes. Sequenced by immunoSEQ multiplex PCR; TCRdb stores in-frame clones only, minus some. The profile shows about 2.1 million clones, about 93% of them singletons. Note on this clone: Its antigen is still unknown.

This rearrangement joins TRBV29-1 to TRBJ2-7, with D possibly called TRBD1 or TRBD2 (5 bases each). The sequenced material came from naive CD8+ T cells from PBMCs. The TCR originated in a man between 18 and 29 years old in good health. Some clones in this sample may be carry-over from other donors' samples. This CDR3 is CSVSRGNEQYF. The CDR3 DNA follows: TGCAGCGTTTCGAGGGGTAACGAGCAGTACTTC.